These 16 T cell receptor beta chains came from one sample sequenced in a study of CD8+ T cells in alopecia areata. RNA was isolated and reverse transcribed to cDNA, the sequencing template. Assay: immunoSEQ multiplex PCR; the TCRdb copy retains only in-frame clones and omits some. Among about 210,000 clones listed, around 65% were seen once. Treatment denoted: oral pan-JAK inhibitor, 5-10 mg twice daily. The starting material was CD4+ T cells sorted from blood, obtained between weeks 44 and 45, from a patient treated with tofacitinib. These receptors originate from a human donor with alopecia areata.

This chain's CDR3 is CASSERRSSYEQYF. The DNA of the CDR3 is TGTGCCAGCAGTGAACGGCGGAGCTCCTACGAGCAGTACTTC. The rearrangement joins TRBV6-1 to TRBJ2-7; D unresolved. V was cut by 2 bases and J by 0 bases, with 8 bases left in between. The CDR3 is made up of 14 amino acids. Germline V gives CDR1 MNHNS, CDR2 SASEGT.

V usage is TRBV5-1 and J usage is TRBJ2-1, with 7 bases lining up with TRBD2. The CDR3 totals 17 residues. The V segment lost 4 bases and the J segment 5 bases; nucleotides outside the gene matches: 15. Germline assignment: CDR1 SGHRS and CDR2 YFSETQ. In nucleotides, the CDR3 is TGCGCCAGCAGCCTGGGCCCCGGACTGGGAGGGGACAATGAGCAGTTCTTC. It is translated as CASSLGPGLGGDNEQFF.

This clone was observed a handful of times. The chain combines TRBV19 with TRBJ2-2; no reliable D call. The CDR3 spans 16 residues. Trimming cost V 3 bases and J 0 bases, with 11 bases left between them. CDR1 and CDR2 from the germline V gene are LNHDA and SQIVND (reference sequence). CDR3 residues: CASSIPSAANTGELFF. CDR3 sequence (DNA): TGTGCCAGTAGTATCCCAAGTGCGGCGAACACCGGGGAGCTGTTTTTT.

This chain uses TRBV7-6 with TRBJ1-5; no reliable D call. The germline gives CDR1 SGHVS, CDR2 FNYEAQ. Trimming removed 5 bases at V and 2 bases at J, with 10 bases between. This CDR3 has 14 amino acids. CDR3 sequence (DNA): TGTGCCAGCAGCGCCACAGTGGGCAATCAGCCCCAGCATTTT. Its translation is CASSATVGNQPQHF.

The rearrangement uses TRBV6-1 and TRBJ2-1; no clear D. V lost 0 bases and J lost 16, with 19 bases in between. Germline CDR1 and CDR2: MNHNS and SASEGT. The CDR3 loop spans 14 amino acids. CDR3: CASSEAVSIGSHFF. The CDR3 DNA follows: TGTGCCAGCAGTGAAGCGGTTTCCATCGGTAGTCATTTCTTC.

CDR3 in amino acids: CSVSSENNYGYTF. The CDR3 region has the DNA TGCAGCGTGTCCAGCGAAAACAACTATGGCTACACCTTC. The chain joins TRBV29-1 to TRBJ1-2, with D unresolved. The CDR3 runs 13 residues. CDR1 is SQVTM, CDR2 ANQGSEA, per germline. V was trimmed by 6 bases and J by 2 bases, leaving 13 bases between them.

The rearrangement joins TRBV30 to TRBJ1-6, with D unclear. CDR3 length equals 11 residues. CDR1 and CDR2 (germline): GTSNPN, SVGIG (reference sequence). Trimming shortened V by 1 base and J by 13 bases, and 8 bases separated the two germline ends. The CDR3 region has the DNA TGTGCCTGGAGTGGATCGGGGCCCCTCCACTTT. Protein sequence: CAWSGSGPLHF.

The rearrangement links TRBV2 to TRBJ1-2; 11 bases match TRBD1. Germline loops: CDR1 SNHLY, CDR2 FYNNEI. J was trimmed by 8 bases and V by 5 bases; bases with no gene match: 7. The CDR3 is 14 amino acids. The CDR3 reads CASSNGQGAGGYTF. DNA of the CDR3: TGTGCCAGCAGTAACGGACAGGGGGCGGGAGGCTACACCTTC.

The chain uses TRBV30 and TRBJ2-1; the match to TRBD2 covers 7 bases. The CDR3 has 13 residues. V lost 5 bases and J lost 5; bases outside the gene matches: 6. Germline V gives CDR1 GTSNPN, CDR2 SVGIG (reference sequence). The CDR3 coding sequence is TGTGCCTGGCGGGGGGAACTTAACAATGAGCAGTTCTTC. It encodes CAWRGELNNEQFF.

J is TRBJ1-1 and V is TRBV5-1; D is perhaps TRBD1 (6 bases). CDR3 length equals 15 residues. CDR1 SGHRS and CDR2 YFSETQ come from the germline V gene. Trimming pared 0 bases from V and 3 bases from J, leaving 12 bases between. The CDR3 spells CASSLVGGADTEAFF. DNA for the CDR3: TGCGCCAGCAGCTTGGTTGGGGGCGCGGACACTGAAGCTTTCTTT.

The CDR3, as DNA: TGTGCCAGCAGCCCAGGACAGGGGCAGTACTTC. Encoded protein: CASSPGQGQYF. The rearrangement joins TRBV16 to TRBJ2-5, with TRBD1 identical over 9 bases. The CDR3 runs to 11 residues. Per germline, CDR1 KGHSY and CDR2 FQNENV. The V segment lost 4 bases and the J segment 11 bases; nucleotides outside the gene matches: 2.

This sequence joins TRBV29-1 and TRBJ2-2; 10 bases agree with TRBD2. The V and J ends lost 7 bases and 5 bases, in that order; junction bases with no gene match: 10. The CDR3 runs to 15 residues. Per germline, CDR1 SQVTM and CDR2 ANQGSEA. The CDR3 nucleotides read TGCAGCGCACGAGCGGGGGGGCTTTTAACCGGGGAGCTGTTTTTT. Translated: CSARAGGLLTGELFF.

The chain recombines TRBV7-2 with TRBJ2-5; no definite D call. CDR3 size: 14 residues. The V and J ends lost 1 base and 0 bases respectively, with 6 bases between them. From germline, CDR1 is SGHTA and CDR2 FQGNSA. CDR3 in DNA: TGTGCCAGCAGCTTAGGGTCAGACCAAGAGACCCAGTACTTC. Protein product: CASSLGSDQETQYF.

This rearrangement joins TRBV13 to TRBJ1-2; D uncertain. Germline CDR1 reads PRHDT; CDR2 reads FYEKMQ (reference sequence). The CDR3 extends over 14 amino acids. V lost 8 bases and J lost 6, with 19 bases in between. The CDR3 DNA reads TGTGCCAGCCGACCTTATACAGTCTCCGATGGCTACACCTTC. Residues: CASRPYTVSDGYTF.

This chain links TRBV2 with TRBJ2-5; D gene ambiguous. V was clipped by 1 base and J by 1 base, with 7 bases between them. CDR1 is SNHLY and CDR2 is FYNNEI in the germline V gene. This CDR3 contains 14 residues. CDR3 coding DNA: TGTGCCAGCAGTGAAGAGGCATTCCAAGAGACCCAGTACTTC. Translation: CASSEEAFQETQYF. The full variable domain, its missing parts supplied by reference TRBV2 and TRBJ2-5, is EPEVTQTPSHQVTQMGQEVILRCVPISNHLYFYWYRQILGQKVEFLVSFYNNEISEKSEIFDDQFSVERPDGSNFTLKIRSTKLEDSAMYFCASSEEAFQETQYFGPGTRLLVL.

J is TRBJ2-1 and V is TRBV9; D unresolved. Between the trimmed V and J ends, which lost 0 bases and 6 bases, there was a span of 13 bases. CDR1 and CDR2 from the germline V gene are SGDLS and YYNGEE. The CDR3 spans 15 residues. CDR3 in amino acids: CASSVGLSPLNEQFF. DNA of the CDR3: TGTGCCAGCAGCGTAGGGTTATCTCCCCTCAATGAGCAGTTCTTC.